This T cell receptor (beta chain) derives from a study of identical twins. Findings of the study overall: Models came in too low on out-of-frame TCR alpha sharing in monozygotic twins.

Many counts were recorded for this clonotype. Its antigen is currently unknown. Trimming left V 2 bases short and J 15 bases short, with 18 bases between. The CDR3 sequence is 13 residues long. The germline gives CDR1 SGHDT, CDR2 YYEEEE. TCRdb itself ran the 5' RACE reads through MiXCR, one entry per CDR3 protein. The sample holds fewer than 250,000 distinct CDR3 sequences, around a sixth seen once. This sample also belongs to another study, concerning T cells expressing NK-cell markers. Per that paper: Source material for TCR beta repertoires consisted of sorted CD3+CD56+NKG2C+, CD3+CD56+NKG2C- and CD3+CD56-NKG2C+ T cells.

Material for sequencing was CD8+ T cells sorted from blood. V and J are TRBV5-6 and TRBJ2-4; D perhaps matches TRBD1 (6 bases). This receptor was identified in a woman aged 18-29 years in good health. CDR3 sequence: CASSLGTPIALYF. CDR3 DNA sequence: TGTGCCAGCAGCTTAGGGACACCAATAGCCCTGTACTTC. The full variable domain, rest sourced from reference TRBV5-6 and TRBJ2-4, is DAGVTQSPTHLIKTRGQQVTLRCSPKSGHDTVSWYQQALGQGPQFIFQYYEEEERQRGNFPDRFSGHQFPNYSSELNVNALLLGDSALYLCASSLGTPIALYFGAGTRLSVL.